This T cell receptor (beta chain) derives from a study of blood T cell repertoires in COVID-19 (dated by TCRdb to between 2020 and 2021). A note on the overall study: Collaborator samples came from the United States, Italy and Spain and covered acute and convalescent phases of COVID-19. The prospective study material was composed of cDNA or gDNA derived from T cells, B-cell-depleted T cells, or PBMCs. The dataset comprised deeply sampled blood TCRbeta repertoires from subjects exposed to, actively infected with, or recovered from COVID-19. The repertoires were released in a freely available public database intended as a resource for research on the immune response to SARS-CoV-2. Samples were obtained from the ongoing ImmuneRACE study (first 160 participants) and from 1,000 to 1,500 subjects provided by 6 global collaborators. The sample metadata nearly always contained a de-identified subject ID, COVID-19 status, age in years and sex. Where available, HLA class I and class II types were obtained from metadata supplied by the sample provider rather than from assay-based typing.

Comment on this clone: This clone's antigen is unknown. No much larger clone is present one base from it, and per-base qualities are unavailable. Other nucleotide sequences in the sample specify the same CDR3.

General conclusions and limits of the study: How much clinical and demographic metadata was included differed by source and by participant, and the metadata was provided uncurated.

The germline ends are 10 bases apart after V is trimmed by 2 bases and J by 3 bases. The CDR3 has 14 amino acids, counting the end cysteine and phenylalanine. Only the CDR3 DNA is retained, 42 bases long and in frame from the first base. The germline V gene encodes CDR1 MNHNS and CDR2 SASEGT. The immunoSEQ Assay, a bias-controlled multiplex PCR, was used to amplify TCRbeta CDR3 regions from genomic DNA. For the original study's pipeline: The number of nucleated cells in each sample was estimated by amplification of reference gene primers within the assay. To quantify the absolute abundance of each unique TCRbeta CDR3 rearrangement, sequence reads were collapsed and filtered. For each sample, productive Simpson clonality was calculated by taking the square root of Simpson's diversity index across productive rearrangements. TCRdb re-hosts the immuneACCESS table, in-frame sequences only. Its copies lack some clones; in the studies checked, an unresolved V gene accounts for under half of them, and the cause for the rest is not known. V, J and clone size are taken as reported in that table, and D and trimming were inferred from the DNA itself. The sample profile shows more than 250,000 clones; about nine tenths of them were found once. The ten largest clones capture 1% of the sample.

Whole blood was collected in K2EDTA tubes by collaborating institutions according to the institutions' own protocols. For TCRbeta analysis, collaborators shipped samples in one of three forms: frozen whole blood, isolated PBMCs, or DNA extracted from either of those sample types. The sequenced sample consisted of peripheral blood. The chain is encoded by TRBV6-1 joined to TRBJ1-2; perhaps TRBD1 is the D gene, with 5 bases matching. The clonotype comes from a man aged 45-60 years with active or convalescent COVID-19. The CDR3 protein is CASSELGGDYGYTF. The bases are TGTGCCAGCAGTGAACTGGGGGGGGACTATGGCTACACCTTC.